Each of the 3 T cell receptor beta chains below was sequenced from the same sample in a study of Ad26.COV2.S vaccination and SARS-CoV-2 variants. Produced via immunoSEQ multiplex PCR; TCRdb's table is partial and in-frame only. This sample has roughly 700,000 clones, with roughly 90% found just once. Treatment reported: roughly 18 received Ad26.COV2.S at low or high dose, single or two shots; about 5 received placebo; per-sample allocation not given. Day 63 after the first vaccine or placebo injection was the time point for sampling. This specimen consisted of peripheral blood, obtained in a trial of Ad26.COV2.S vaccine versus placebo. Source of these receptors: a person between 18 and 65 years old who received the Ad26.COV2.S COVID-19 vaccine or a placebo.

The V and J genes are TRBV25-1 and TRBJ1-4, with 7 bases aligning to TRBD1. The V segment lost 7 bases and the J segment 5 bases; nucleotides outside the gene matches: 10. Germline CDR1 is MGHDK and CDR2 is SYGVNS. This CDR3 spans 15 amino acids. The CDR3 loop reads CASKPKDRWNEKLFF. The CDR3 DNA is TGTGCCAGCAAGCCCAAGGACAGGTGGAATGAAAAACTGTTTTTT.

J is TRBJ1-1 and V is TRBV30; perhaps TRBD1 as D (5 bases). V was trimmed by 2 bases and J by 5 bases, leaving 15 bases between them. This CDR3 region has 14 residues. Germline CDR1 GTSNPN, CDR2 SVGIG (reference sequence). The CDR3 here is CAWSPGTTRTEAFF. In nucleotides, the CDR3 is TGTGCCTGGAGTCCCGGGACCACCCGGACTGAAGCTTTCTTT.

This clone was seen once. This chain links TRBV4-2 with TRBJ1-4; D is possibly TRBD1 (6 bases). V lost 1 base and J 8 bases, leaving 11 bases between the germline ends. This CDR3 spans 14 amino acids. The germline CDR1 and CDR2 sequences are LGHNA and YNFKEQ. The DNA for the CDR3 is TGTGCCAGCAGCCAAGCCAGGGGAGGCGAAAAACTGTTTTTT. Translation gives CASSQARGGEKLFF.